These T cell receptor beta chains were read from a single sample in a study of regulatory T cells in long-lasting Graves disease. TCRdb processed the multiplex PCR reads anew with MiXCR; each CDR3 protein has one entry. The sample has about half a million distinct CDR3 sequences, around a fifth seen once. The specimen was peripheral blood mononuclear cells (PBMCs), collected when the disease was refractory, from a patient treated with antithyroid drugs. The receptors were gathered from a female donor with Graves disease. Both conserved end residues are part of each CDR3. D genes are given only for firm matches. Clone size appears in some rows only: once, few, many, or a class for an expanded clone.

CDR3,DNA,V,size,D,J
CASSLSGTYNEQFF,TGTGCCAGCAGTTTGTCAGGGACCTACAATGAGCAGTTCTTC,TRBV27,once,NA,TRBJ2-1
CASSLEREDYEQYF,TGTGCCAGCAGCTTGGAACGGGAGGACTACGAGCAGTACTTC,TRBV5-4,NA,TRBD2,TRBJ2-7
CASSRDRGGQPQHF,TGTGCCAGCAGCCGGGACAGGGGAGGACAGCCCCAGCATTTT,TRBV6-1,NA,TRBD1,TRBJ1-5
CASSPRQGRNEKLFF,TGTGCCAGCAGTCCTAGACAGGGGCGGAATGAAAAACTGTTTTTT,TRBV27,many,TRBD1,TRBJ1-4
CAWSTGQGNGYTF,TGTGCCTGGAGCACAGGACAGGGTAATGGCTACACCTTC,TRBV30,few,TRBD1,TRBJ1-2
CASSLDWGSGELFF,TGCGCCAGCAGCTTGGATTGGGGTTCCGGGGAGCTGTTTTTT,TRBV5-1,NA,NA,TRBJ2-2
CSATGHQGGEQYF,TGCAGTGCTACAGGCCATCAGGGGGGCGAGCAGTACTTC,TRBV20-1,NA,NA,TRBJ2-7
CASSPRDYQETQYF,TGTGCCAGCAGTCCTCGGGACTATCAGGAGACCCAGTACTTC,TRBV6-1,many,TRBD2,TRBJ2-5
CASITGGEFSGYTF,TGTGCCAGCATAACAGGGGGCGAGTTCTCTGGCTACACCTTC,TRBV28,many,TRBD1,TRBJ1-2
CASSLWGETLETQYF,TGTGCCAGCAGCTTATGGGGGGAGACCTTAGAGACCCAGTACTTC,TRBV5-6,few,NA,TRBJ2-5
CASSLGGREEKLFF,TGTGCCAGCAGTTTAGGAGGGAGGGAAGAAAAACTGTTTTTT,TRBV28,many,NA,TRBJ1-4
CASSLVGQKYGYTF,TGTGCCAGCAGCTTAGTGGGACAGAAGTATGGCTACACCTTC,TRBV7-2,NA,TRBD1,TRBJ1-2
CASSSGTVDYEQYF,TGCGCCAGCAGCTCCGGGACAGTAGACTACGAGCAGTACTTC,TRBV5-1,few,TRBD1,TRBJ2-7
CSARRVAGRGEQYF,TGCAGTGCTAGAAGGGTAGCGGGAAGAGGTGAGCAGTACTTC,TRBV20-1,many,TRBD2,TRBJ2-7
CAISEERQTSNQPQHF,TGTGCCATCAGTGAGGAGCGGCAAACTAGCAATCAGCCCCAGCATTTT,TRBV10-3,many,NA,TRBJ1-5
CASFSLPPPFDNYNSPLHF,TGTGCCAGCTTTAGTTTACCCCCCCCCTTCGACAACTATAATTCACCCCTCCACTTT,TRBV28,NA,NA,TRBJ1-6